Ten or more counts support the clone carrying this TCR beta chain. Researchers made TCR cDNA using 5'RACE template switching, and this step added a universal primer site and UMIs. TCRdb re-called the 5' RACE reads through MiXCR, storing one row per CDR3 protein. The table includes under 55,000 distinct CDR3 sequences, about 6.6% detected once. This sample is part of a study of T cells after yellow fever vaccination. About the study: For low cell numbers, libraries were made with SMART-Seq v4 Ultra Low Input.

Study outcomes and limitations: Highly abundant clonotypes carried over from the bulk population could end up in FACS-sorted repertoires as contaminants.

V lost 5 bases to trimming and J lost 1 base; unmatched junction nucleotides: 4. CDR1 KGHSH and CDR2 LQKENI come from the germline V gene. CDR3 length: 15 residues. The V and J genes are TRBV18 and TRBJ2-1, with 8 bases that match TRBD1. This clonotype was obtained from a man between 18 and 35 years old who received the YFV17D yellow fever vaccine. This sample comprised CD8+ T cells not binding an NS4B(214-222) dextramer, sorted from PBMCs, obtained around 45 days after the first yellow fever vaccination. DNA of the CDR3: TGTGCCAGCTCATCCGACAGGGGTTCCTACAATGAGCAGTTCTTC. Amino acids: CASSSDRGSYNEQFF.